Listed below are T cell receptor beta chains from one sample, sequenced in a study of Graves' ophthalmopathy and Graves' hyperthyroidism. TCRdb reanalysed the multiplex PCR reads using MiXCR and keeps one entry per CDR3 protein. The sample lists 350,000 to 450,000 distinct CDR3 sequences; roughly 20% were seen once. Sequenced material: peripheral blood. All receptors come from a woman younger than 35 with stable Graves' hyperthyroidism. Each CDR3 is given with its conserved first and last residue. The size entry is marked missing in some rows and otherwise reads once, few, many or a size class.

CDR3 length | clone size | V gene | CDR3 protein
14 | many | TRBV9 | CASSVGSENTEAFF
15 | many | TRBV20-1 | CSARDSGGDTGELFF
15 | few | TRBV7-2 | CASSLGGLSNQPQHF
17 | many | TRBV5-1 | CASTKTGTSGTRGEQYF
14 | . | TRBV6-5 | CASRYSGLGYEQYF
15 | many | TRBV20-1 | CSAMVQGLYNSPLHF
13 | many | TRBV6-1 | CASRPRGAAEAFF
15 | many | TRBV7-2 | CASSRRLGDQETQYF
11 | . | TRBV30 | CAWSVGTGAFF
15 | . | TRBV27 | CASSYLGDGGTEAFF
17 | many | TRBV11-2 | CASSQRGTRILNTEAFF
17 | many | TRBV18 | CASSPAPLAGVGETQYF
14 | many | TRBV28 | CASSLGSANTEAFF
13 | . | TRBV10-3 | CAITPVRNQPQHF
12 | . | TRBV24-1 | CATSDSENGYAF
14 | many | TRBV6-5 | CASRYIPWAPEAFF
15 | . | TRBV12-3/TRBV12-4 | CASSLEIGGRAEAFF
15 | . | TRBV30 | CAIRGRGNHSYEQYF
13 | . | TRBV20-1 | CSASRVMNTEAFF
11 | many | TRBV20-1 | CSAGEPGELFF
11 | many | TRBV6-4 | CASETNTEAFF
14 | many | TRBV28 | CASSFNAGSYEQYF
13 | many | TRBV20-1 | CSASRQGQNIQYF
16 | many | TRBV7-8 | CASSTSPLRRDVPQHF
15 | few | TRBV12-3/TRBV12-4 | CASSLEAGGEWELFF
13 | many | TRBV12-3/TRBV12-4 | CASSLTGSWGYTF
15 | many | TRBV9 | CASSGKEGTKETQYF
14 | many | TRBV2 | CASTPRAGPGELFF
13 | many | TRBV29-1 | CSVTRGGTGELFF
13 | many | TRBV12-3/TRBV12-4 | CASSLSPGAGAFF
16 | . | TRBV6-5 | CASSYSIGPTDSPLHF
12 | many | TRBV29-1 | CSVMIQGTEAFF
16 | many | TRBV20-1 | CSATLPGTLFSYEQYF
16 | many | TRBV7-2 | CASSLGIAAGIYEQYF
15 | many | TRBV12-3/TRBV12-4 | CASSLGDRTDTEAFF
13 | . | TRBV27 | CASRTDLNTEAFF
14 | many | TRBV7-8 | CASSLGGFLETQYF
15 | . | TRBV12-3/TRBV12-4 | CASSSRRGHNYGYTF
15 | . | TRBV30 | CACGGRWGNTGELFF
14 | . | TRBV19 | CASTPDRPGLGYTF
13 | many | TRBV2 | CASSDEATYEQYF
15 | once | TRBV6-1 | CASSRQGGLGTEAFF
16 | once | TRBV28 | CASSLSTSGFWVEQYF
16 | many | TRBV7-6 | CASSSAATTGNTEAFF
18 | . | TRBV18 | CASSLFFPGTYLLYEQYF
16 | once | TRBV12-3/TRBV12-4 | CASSPVRGAENTEAFF
17 | many | TRBV28 | CASSLRLAGFNTGELFF
17 | many | TRBV12-3/TRBV12-4 | CASSLVPFTSSQETQYF
12 | many | TRBV11-2 | CASGEASYEQYF
11 | many | TRBV7-9 | CASSRQGGYTF